Here is one TCR beta chain with its context. Its antigen is still unknown. Terminally differentiated effector memory CD45RA+ cells were excluded by CCR7 positive selection of CD45RO-negative cells. The sample originates from a study of shared clonotypes between healthy human individuals. There are 17 residues in the CDR3. V shed 1 base and J 2 bases; nucleotides not matched to a gene: 7. Looked up from germline, CDR1 is SGHRS and CDR2 is YFSETQ. Libraries were prepared by immunoSEQ multiplex PCR; TCRdb keeps only in-frame clonotypes and omits some of them. The sample lists 2 million to 2.5 million clones; about 92% were seen once. Findings and limits, study-wide: Sequencing depth was expected to influence donor clonotype sharing. Several donors shared about 5% of their naive CD4 clonotypes.

The sequenced sample was naive CD8+ T cells from PBMCs. The clonotype was recovered from a man younger than 35 in good health. Some clones in this sample may be carry-over from other donors' samples. The V call is TRBV5-1, the J call TRBJ2-1, with 9 positions matching TRBD2. The CDR3 region is CASSLQSAGGAYNEQFF. As DNA, the CDR3 is TGCGCCAGCAGCTTGCAGTCGGCGGGAGGGGCCTACAATGAGCAGTTCTTC.